This T cell receptor (beta chain) was obtained from a study of early T cells in non-severe SARS-CoV-2 infection. This CDR3 is 13 amino acids long. Germline CDR1 reads SQVTM; CDR2 reads ANQGSEA. V was shortened by 4 bases and J by 5 bases, with 14 bases between the two germline ends. TCRdb reanalysed the 5' RACE reads using MiXCR and keeps one entry per CDR3 protein. In the table there are 85,000 to 100,000 distinct CDR3 sequences, 9.5% to 12% of which are singletons. In this sample, this clonotype turned up many times. The sequenced material came from whole blood. This receptor was identified in an adult who was a healthcare worker with PCR-confirmed SARS-CoV-2 infection or an uninfected control (not recorded which). The V call is TRBV29-1, the J call TRBJ1-1, with D possibly matching TRBD1 (5 bases). CDR3 amino acids: CSVVAVSGTEAFF. The CDR3 DNA sequence: TGCAGCGTTGTGGCCGTGTCAGGGACTGAAGCTTTCTTT.